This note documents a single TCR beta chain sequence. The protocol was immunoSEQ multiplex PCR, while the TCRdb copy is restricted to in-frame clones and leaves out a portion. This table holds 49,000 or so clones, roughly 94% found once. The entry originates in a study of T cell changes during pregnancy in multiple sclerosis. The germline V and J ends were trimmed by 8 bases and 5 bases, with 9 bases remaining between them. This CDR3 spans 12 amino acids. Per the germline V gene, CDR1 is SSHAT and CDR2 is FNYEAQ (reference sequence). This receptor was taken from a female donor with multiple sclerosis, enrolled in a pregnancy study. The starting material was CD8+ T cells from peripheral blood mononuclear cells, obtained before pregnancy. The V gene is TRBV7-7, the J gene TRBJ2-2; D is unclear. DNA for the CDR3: TGTGCCAGCTCGAGCGCGACCGGGGAGCTGTTTTTT. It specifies CASSSATGELFF.